This T cell receptor (beta chain) was retrieved from a study of blood T cells in healthy people across ages. Study conclusions and caveats: While age rose, TCR beta diversity per million T cells dropped in a roughly linear way.

Healthy Russian Caucasian donors spanned ages about 6 to 95 years. Drawing of peripheral blood yielded 7.5 to 10 milliliters from each donor. The second PCR ran about 6 to 11 cycles with a sample-barcoded 5' primer and J-beta primers. TCRdb re-derived calls from the 5' RACE reads in MiXCR, one entry per CDR3 protein. The data contain over 1,500,000 distinct CDR3 sequences, roughly two fifths of them singletons. This clonotype was detected a few times. Antigen specificity is unknown. Looked up from germline, CDR1 is SQVTM and CDR2 is ANQGSEA. The CDR3 runs to 13 residues. V gave up 7 bases and J gave up 1 base; unmatched junction bases: 1.

The clonotype was recovered from a human donor in good health. The sample taken for sequencing was blood. The V gene is TRBV29-1, the J gene TRBJ2-5, with TRBD1 identical over 12 bases. CDR3 loop: CSGGQGAQETQYF. The CDR3 region has the DNA TGCAGCGGGGGACAGGGGGCCCAAGAGACCCAGTACTTC.